Each of the 17 T cell receptor beta chains below was sequenced from the same sample in a study of long-term antiretroviral therapy in people with HIV. Survey level was the resolution at which the v3.0 immunoSEQ assay ran. Data came from immunoSEQ multiplex PCR; TCRdb stores just in-frame clones and leaves some out. Of roughly 25,000 clones in the sample, over 70% are singletons; the top ten hold roughly 10%. Sequenced material: unsorted PBMCs, taken 2.1 years after starting antiretroviral therapy. These receptors were taken from a young man with HIV.

This chain links TRBV30 with TRBJ2-5, with D perhaps TRBD2 (6 bases). Germline-derived CDR1 and CDR2 are GTSNPN and SVGIG (reference sequence). This CDR3 has 13 amino acids. V shed 2 bases and J shed 7 bases, with 14 bases lying between them. The CDR3 spells CAWSQTSLRTQYF. The CDR3 coding sequence is TGTGCCTGGAGTCAGACTAGTCTGAGGACCCAGTACTTC.

This chain's CDR3 is CASRPTVLNTEAFF. In nucleotides, the CDR3 is TGTGCCAGCAGGCCGACAGTCTTGAACACTGAAGCTTTCTTT. The chain uses TRBV2 and TRBJ1-1; a weak D match, TRBD1 (5 bases). V was trimmed by 6 bases and J by 0 bases, leaving 11 bases between them. Germline CDR1 and CDR2: SNHLY and FYNNEI. This CDR3 is 14 amino acids long.

This clone has more than one count but fewer than ten. V is TRBV6-5 and J is TRBJ1-6, with 7 bases identical to TRBD1. V shed 2 bases and J 6 bases; nucleotides not matched to a gene: 7. Germline CDR1 is MNHEY and CDR2 is SVGAGI. The CDR3 is 16 amino acids. The CDR3 DNA reads TGTGCCAGCAGTTACCAAGGGACAGTAATTAATTCACCCCTCCACTTT. This encodes CASSYQGTVINSPLHF.

This chain joins TRBV5-6 and TRBJ1-2; no clear D gene. This CDR3 spans 14 amino acids. The germline gives CDR1 SGHDT, CDR2 YYEEEE. Trimming stripped 6 bases from V and 4 bases from J, with 16 bases between. The CDR3 sequence: CASIPRGVSYGYTF. The CDR3 DNA is TGTGCCAGCATCCCCCGTGGGGTCTCCTATGGCTACACCTTC. The complete variable domain, with remaining parts taken from reference TRBV5-6 and TRBJ1-2, reads DAGVTQSPTHLIKTRGQQVTLRCSPKSGHDTVSWYQQALGQGPQFIFQYYEEEERQRGNFPDRFSGHQFPNYSSELNVNALLLGDSALYLCASIPRGVSYGYTFGSGTRLTVV.

This sequence joins TRBV6-1 and TRBJ2-5; 10 bases are shared with TRBD1. Germline trimming cut 6 bases from V and 4 bases from J; bases unmatched to any gene: 5. This CDR3 spans 14 amino acids. Germline assignment: CDR1 MNHNS and CDR2 SASEGT. The CDR3 DNA reads as TGTGCCAGCAGGACCGGGACAGGGGTAGAGACCCAGTACTTC. Protein product: CASRTGTGVETQYF.

The rearrangement joins TRBV7-9 to TRBJ2-7, with unresolved D. CDR1 and CDR2 (germline): SEHNR, FQNEAQ (reference sequence). The CDR3 sequence is 11 residues long. The V and J ends lost 5 bases and 4 bases respectively, with 6 bases between them. CDR3 sequence (DNA): TGTGCCAGCAGCACCTATTACGAGCAGTACTTC. Residues: CASSTYYEQYF.

There are a few counts of this clone. The V gene is TRBV4-1, the J gene TRBJ2-7; unclear D gene. The V gene's germline CDR1 is MGHRA and CDR2 YSYEKL. This CDR3 spans 13 amino acids. With 1 base removed from V and 3 bases from J, the gap between germline ends came to 7 bases. Here the CDR3 DNA reads TGCGCCAGCAGCCAAGGACTTAACTACGAGCAGTACTTC. Translation: CASSQGLNYEQYF.

The sample holds one count of this clone. The sample has other DNA sequences that encode this CDR3 too. The CDR3 here is CASSPPNSGNTIYF. In DNA form, the CDR3 reads TGTGCCAGCTCACCCCCCAACTCTGGAAACACCATATATTTT. The chain has TRBV18 and TRBJ1-3, with D uncertain. V lost 3 bases and J 0 bases, leaving 6 bases between the germline ends. The CDR3 is made up of 14 amino acids. Germline assignment: CDR1 KGHSH and CDR2 LQKENI. Looking up the rest from reference TRBV18 and TRBJ1-3 gives the full variable domain: NAGVMQNPRHLVRRRGQEARLRCSPMKGHSHVYWYRQLPEEGLKFMVYLQKENIIDESGMPKERFSAEFPKEGPSILRIQQVVRGDSAAYFCASSPPNSGNTIYFGEGSWLTVV.

This chain joins TRBV28 and TRBJ2-7, with 7 nucleotides matching TRBD2. The trim removed 7 bases at V and 0 bases at J, leaving 6 bases unmatched. CDR1 and CDR2 from the germline V gene are MDHEN and SYDVKM. CDR3 length: 14 residues. This CDR3 is CASKREESSYEQYF. The CDR3 bases are TGTGCCAGCAAACGGGAGGAGAGCTCCTACGAGCAGTACTTC.

The chain uses TRBV7-2 and TRBJ1-2; D is ambiguous. The CDR3 length is 13 residues. Looked up from germline, CDR1 is SGHTA and CDR2 is FQGNSA. The V and J ends lost 4 bases and 2 bases respectively, with 8 bases between them. The DNA for the CDR3 is TGTGCCAGCAGCTCCTCAGGCAACTATGGCTACACCTTC. Encoded protein: CASSSSGNYGYTF. The complete variable domain, with remaining parts taken from reference TRBV7-2 and TRBJ1-2, reads GAGVSQSPSNKVTEKGKDVELRCDPISGHTALYWYRQSLGQGLEFLIYFQGNSAPDKSGLPSDRFSAERTGGSVSTLTIQRTQQEDSAVYLCASSSSGNYGYTFGSGTRLTVV.

V and J are TRBV5-5 and TRBJ2-5, with 7 bases that match TRBD2. The CDR3 is made up of 14 amino acids. Germline CDR1 reads SGHKS; CDR2 reads YYEKEE (reference sequence). V shed 4 bases, J shed 5 bases, and the junction held 8 bases outside the gene matches. The DNA of the CDR3 is TGTGCCAGCAGCCCGACTAGCAAACTGGAGACCCAGTACTTC. Translation: CASSPTSKLETQYF.

The V and J genes are TRBV5-1 and TRBJ2-3; D is ambiguous. V lost 1 base to trimming and J lost 5 bases, with 17 bases between them. The CDR3 sequence is 16 residues long. From germline, CDR1 is SGHRS and CDR2 YFSETQ. The CDR3 DNA is TGCGCCAGCAGCTTGACCTCTCCGGGTATAGGAGATACGCAGTATTTT. This gives the protein CASSLTSPGIGDTQYF. Filled out from reference TRBV5-1 and TRBJ2-3, the complete variable domain reads KAGVTQTPRYLIKTRGQQVTLSCSPISGHRSVSWYQQTPGQGLQFLFEYFSETQRNKGNFPGRFSGRQFSNSRSEMNVSTLELGDSALYLCASSLTSPGIGDTQYFGPGTRLTVL.

J is TRBJ1-5 and V is TRBV5-5; D ambiguous. This CDR3 comprises 14 residues. V lost 5 bases and J 4 bases, leaving 13 bases between the germline ends. Germline-derived CDR1 and CDR2 are SGHKS and YYEKEE (reference sequence). The CDR3 DNA reads as TGTGCCAGCAGTAATACGGCGGGGAATCAGCCCCAGCATTTT. This encodes CASSNTAGNQPQHF.

This clone was seen a single time. V usage is TRBV5-1 and J usage is TRBJ2-2; the D call may be TRBD1 or TRBD2 (5 bases each). The CDR3 runs to 19 residues. Germline V lookup: CDR1 SGHRS, CDR2 YFSETQ. With 0 bases removed from V and 6 bases from J, the gap between germline ends came to 24 bases. The CDR3 DNA is TGCGCCAGCAGCTTGGCTGTTCTGCGAGGGGCCCCTTTGGCCGGGGAGCTGTTTTTT. Translation: CASSLAVLRGAPLAGELFF.

The J gene is TRBJ1-1, the V gene TRBV2; the match to TRBD1 covers 7 bases. Unmatched junction bases numbered 8, after V lost 9 bases and J lost 1 base. Germline lookup yields CDR1 SNHLY and CDR2 FYNNEI. The CDR3 totals 14 residues. The CDR3 loop reads CARTSTGRNTEAFF. CDR3 sequence (DNA): TGTGCCAGGACCTCGACAGGGAGGAACACTGAAGCTTTCTTT.

By share, this clone ranks as large (0.1 to 1%). This specimen includes other DNA sequences encoding the same CDR3. The chain employs TRBV7-9 and TRBJ2-7, with 8 positions matching TRBD1. Germline V lookup: CDR1 SEHNR, CDR2 FQNEAQ (reference sequence). Trimming removed 5 bases from V and 4 bases from J; junction bases left unmatched: 7. This CDR3 has 14 residues. CDR3 coding DNA: TGTGCCAGCAGCCCGCCGACAGGGGATTACGAGCAGTACTTC. It translates to CASSPPTGDYEQYF.

This clone turned up a few times. This chain connects TRBV2 to TRBJ2-7; D is perhaps TRBD1 (5 bases). This CDR3 has 12 residues. CDR1 and CDR2 (germline): SNHLY, FYNNEI. V lost 6 bases to trimming and J lost 4 bases, with 10 bases between them. This CDR3 is CASSWGGYEQYF. The CDR3 DNA is TGTGCCAGCAGCTGGGGCGGTTACGAGCAGTACTTC.